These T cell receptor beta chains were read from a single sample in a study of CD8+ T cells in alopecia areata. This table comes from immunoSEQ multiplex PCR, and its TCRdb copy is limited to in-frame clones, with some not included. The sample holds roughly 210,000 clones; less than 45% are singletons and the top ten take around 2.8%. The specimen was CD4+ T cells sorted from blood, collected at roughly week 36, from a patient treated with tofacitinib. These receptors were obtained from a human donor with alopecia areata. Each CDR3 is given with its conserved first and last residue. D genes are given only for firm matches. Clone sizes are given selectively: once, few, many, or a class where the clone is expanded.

cdr3_aa: CASSLELAGVGTGELFF; cdr3_nt: TGCGCCAGCAGCTTGGAACTAGCGGGAGTCGGGACCGGGGAGCTGTTTTTT; clone_size: few; d_call: TRBD2; v_call: TRBV5-1; j_call: TRBJ2-2
cdr3_aa: CASSATGLAGAYEQYF; cdr3_nt: TGTGCCAGCAGTGCCACGGGACTAGCGGGAGCGTACGAGCAGTACTTC; clone_size: few; d_call: TRBD2; v_call: TRBV25-1; j_call: TRBJ2-7
cdr3_aa: CASSWDSASTDTQYF; cdr3_nt: TGCGCCAGCAGCTGGGACAGTGCTAGCACAGATACGCAGTATTTT; clone_size: NA; d_call: TRBD1; v_call: TRBV5-1; j_call: TRBJ2-3
cdr3_aa: CASSLEGAYEQYF; cdr3_nt: TGTGCCAGCAGTTTAGAAGGCGCCTACGAGCAGTACTTC; clone_size: NA; d_call: NA; v_call: TRBV6-1; j_call: TRBJ2-7
cdr3_aa: CSAPTGDGYTF; cdr3_nt: TGCAGTGCCCCGACGGGGGATGGCTACACCTTC; clone_size: NA; d_call: NA; v_call: TRBV20-1; j_call: TRBJ1-2
cdr3_aa: CASSTGTSGSNEQFF; cdr3_nt: TGCGCCAGCAGCACGGGGACTAGCGGGAGTAATGAGCAGTTCTTC; clone_size: NA; d_call: TRBD2; v_call: TRBV5-1; j_call: TRBJ2-1
cdr3_aa: CAWMGQISGNTIYF; cdr3_nt: TGTGCCTGGATGGGGCAGATCTCTGGAAACACCATATATTTT; clone_size: NA; d_call: NA; v_call: TRBV30; j_call: TRBJ1-3
cdr3_aa: CASSATRQTYNEQFF; cdr3_nt: TGTGCCAGCAGCGCCACCCGACAAACCTACAATGAGCAGTTCTTC; clone_size: NA; d_call: NA; v_call: TRBV2; j_call: TRBJ2-1
cdr3_aa: CASSLALGQGNQPQHF; cdr3_nt: TGTGCCAGCAGCTTAGCCCTCGGGCAGGGCAATCAGCCCCAGCATTTT; clone_size: NA; d_call: NA; v_call: TRBV7-8; j_call: TRBJ1-5
cdr3_aa: CASSVGDSNYGYTF; cdr3_nt: TGTGCCAGCAGCGTAGGGGACAGCAACTATGGCTACACCTTC; clone_size: NA; d_call: TRBD1; v_call: TRBV9; j_call: TRBJ1-2
cdr3_aa: CAWSSAPGHNEQFF; cdr3_nt: TGTGCCTGGAGTTCGGCTCCTGGTCACAATGAGCAGTTCTTC; clone_size: NA; d_call: NA; v_call: TRBV30; j_call: TRBJ2-1
cdr3_aa: CASSLRTVSGANVLTF; cdr3_nt: TGTGCCAGCAGCTTGAGAACAGTCTCTGGGGCCAACGTCCTGACTTTC; clone_size: few; d_call: NA; v_call: TRBV7-6; j_call: TRBJ2-6
cdr3_aa: CASSLSPPASGRGNNEQFF; cdr3_nt: TGTGCCAGCAGCTTAAGCCCTCCTGCTAGCGGGAGGGGAAACAATGAGCAGTTCTTC; clone_size: once; d_call: TRBD2; v_call: TRBV7-3; j_call: TRBJ2-1
cdr3_aa: CASSFGTSGRADTQYF; cdr3_nt: TGTGCCAGCAGCTTCGGGACTAGCGGGAGGGCAGATACGCAGTATTTT; clone_size: NA; d_call: TRBD2; v_call: TRBV7-3; j_call: TRBJ2-3
cdr3_aa: CASSYSMQTQYF; cdr3_nt: TGTGCCAGCAGTTACTCGATGCAAACCCAGTACTTC; clone_size: NA; d_call: NA; v_call: TRBV6-6; j_call: TRBJ2-5
cdr3_aa: CASSPSPGLGPYEQYF; cdr3_nt: TGTGCCAGCAGTCCATCACCGGGACTAGGGCCCTACGAGCAGTACTTC; clone_size: NA; d_call: TRBD2; v_call: TRBV27; j_call: TRBJ2-7
cdr3_aa: CASSVGVGDHQPQHF; cdr3_nt: TGTGCCAGCAGCGTAGGCGTAGGGGACCATCAGCCCCAGCATTTT; clone_size: few; d_call: NA; v_call: TRBV9; j_call: TRBJ1-5
cdr3_aa: CASSSLKSTDTQYF; cdr3_nt: TGTGCCAGCAGTTCACTAAAGTCCACAGATACGCAGTATTTT; clone_size: few; d_call: NA; v_call: TRBV5-4; j_call: TRBJ2-3
cdr3_aa: CASSEDGRTNNEQFF; cdr3_nt: TGTGCCAGCAGTGAGGACGGGAGGACGAACAATGAGCAGTTCTTC; clone_size: few; d_call: TRBD2; v_call: TRBV2; j_call: TRBJ2-1
cdr3_aa: CATRLQGGPTDTQYF; cdr3_nt: TGCGCCACCCGGCTGCAAGGCGGCCCCACAGATACGCAGTATTTT; clone_size: many; d_call: NA; v_call: TRBV5-1; j_call: TRBJ2-3
cdr3_aa: CASRPPGRVDTQYF; cdr3_nt: TGTGCCAGCAGGCCACCGGGACGGGTAGATACGCAGTATTTT; clone_size: few; d_call: NA; v_call: TRBV6-5; j_call: TRBJ2-3
cdr3_aa: CASSVGPGGQLYGYTF; cdr3_nt: TGTGCCAGCAGCGTAGGTCCGGGGGGACAGCTCTATGGCTACACCTTC; clone_size: NA; d_call: TRBD1; v_call: TRBV9; j_call: TRBJ1-2
cdr3_aa: CASSFRDRGADTQYF; cdr3_nt: TGTGCCAGCAGCTTCCGGGACAGGGGTGCAGATACGCAGTATTTT; clone_size: NA; d_call: TRBD1; v_call: TRBV7-2; j_call: TRBJ2-3
cdr3_aa: CASSYRDGVSSYEQYF; cdr3_nt: TGCGCCAGCAGTTATCGAGACGGGGTAAGCTCCTACGAGCAGTACTTC; clone_size: NA; d_call: NA; v_call: TRBV5-1; j_call: TRBJ2-7
cdr3_aa: CASSNQGPNGYTF; cdr3_nt: TGCGCCAGCAGCAATCAGGGACCGAATGGCTACACCTTC; clone_size: NA; d_call: NA; v_call: TRBV5-1; j_call: TRBJ1-2
cdr3_aa: CASSPDRASTGANVLTF; cdr3_nt: TGTGCTAGCAGTCCTGACAGGGCGTCTACTGGGGCCAACGTCCTGACTTTC; clone_size: NA; d_call: TRBD1; v_call: TRBV7-7; j_call: TRBJ2-6
cdr3_aa: CSVGGPGYTF; cdr3_nt: TGCAGCGTTGGGGGGCCTGGCTACACCTTC; clone_size: few; d_call: NA; v_call: TRBV29-1; j_call: TRBJ1-2
cdr3_aa: CASSAPGVAGETQYF; cdr3_nt: TGCGCCAGCAGCGCCCCAGGGGTTGCGGGGGAGACCCAGTACTTC; clone_size: few; d_call: NA; v_call: TRBV5-1; j_call: TRBJ2-5
cdr3_aa: CSVEEAGAFNEQYF; cdr3_nt: TGCAGCGTTGAGGAGGCGGGGGCCTTTAACGAGCAGTACTTC; clone_size: few; d_call: NA; v_call: TRBV29-1; j_call: TRBJ2-7
cdr3_aa: CASRQPGSTNGYTF; cdr3_nt: TGTGCCAGTAGGCAACCCGGGAGTACTAATGGCTACACCTTC; clone_size: few; d_call: NA; v_call: TRBV19; j_call: TRBJ1-2
cdr3_aa: CASSPMAGTDTQYF; cdr3_nt: TGTGCCAGCTCACCAATGGCTGGCACAGATACGCAGTATTTT; clone_size: NA; d_call: NA; v_call: TRBV18; j_call: TRBJ2-3
cdr3_aa: CASSHPPLDTQYF; cdr3_nt: TGTGCCAGCAGTCACCCCCCGTTGGATACGCAGTATTTT; clone_size: NA; d_call: NA; v_call: TRBV2; j_call: TRBJ2-3
cdr3_aa: CASSIDRAGANVLTF; cdr3_nt: TGCGCCAGCAGCATAGACAGGGCTGGGGCCAACGTCCTGACTTTC; clone_size: NA; d_call: TRBD1; v_call: TRBV5-1; j_call: TRBJ2-6
cdr3_aa: CSADGQETQYF; cdr3_nt: TGCAGCGCGGACGGGCAAGAGACCCAGTACTTC; clone_size: NA; d_call: NA; v_call: TRBV29-1; j_call: TRBJ2-5
cdr3_aa: CASSLDGAGQPQHF; cdr3_nt: TGCGCCAGCAGCCTTGACGGAGCGGGTCAGCCCCAGCATTTT; clone_size: few; d_call: NA; v_call: TRBV5-1; j_call: TRBJ1-5
cdr3_aa: CASSRTGGLSSTDTQYF; cdr3_nt: TGTGCCAGCAGCCGCACAGGGGGCCTTTCTAGCACAGATACGCAGTATTTT; clone_size: NA; d_call: TRBD1; v_call: TRBV7-2; j_call: TRBJ2-3
cdr3_aa: CSARFGNTIYF; cdr3_nt: TGCAGTGCTAGATTCGGAAACACCATATATTTT; clone_size: NA; d_call: NA; v_call: TRBV20-1; j_call: TRBJ1-3
cdr3_aa: CAWGQGGGTDTQYF; cdr3_nt: TGTGCCTGGGGACAGGGTGGAGGGACAGATACGCAGTATTTT; clone_size: NA; d_call: TRBD1; v_call: TRBV30; j_call: TRBJ2-3
cdr3_aa: CASSVGTDNQPQHF; cdr3_nt: TGTGCCAGCAGCGTGGGGACAGATAATCAGCCCCAGCATTTT; clone_size: once; d_call: TRBD1; v_call: TRBV9; j_call: TRBJ1-5
cdr3_aa: CSQGGREGYTF; cdr3_nt: TGCAGTCAGGGAGGCAGAGAAGGCTACACCTTC; clone_size: NA; d_call: NA; v_call: TRBV20-1; j_call: TRBJ1-2
cdr3_aa: CASSLGTGGNIQYF; cdr3_nt: TGCGCCAGCAGCCTTGGGACAGGGGGAAACATTCAGTACTTC; clone_size: NA; d_call: TRBD1; v_call: TRBV5-1; j_call: TRBJ2-4
cdr3_aa: CAWSVGTGGSYEQYF; cdr3_nt: TGTGCCTGGAGTGTAGGGACAGGGGGCTCCTACGAGCAGTACTTC; clone_size: NA; d_call: TRBD1; v_call: TRBV30; j_call: TRBJ2-7
cdr3_aa: CASSLGTEPGYTF; cdr3_nt: TGTGCCAGCAGCTTGGGGACAGAGCCGGGCTACACCTTC; clone_size: NA; d_call: TRBD1; v_call: TRBV7-2; j_call: TRBJ1-2